The entry below describes one TCR beta chain. This entry is derived from a study of technical replicates of blood from a few donors. The CDR3 contains 15 residues. The V gene end was trimmed by 2 bases and the J gene end by 6 bases; junction bases not matched to a gene: 10. Germline CDR1 SGHNT, CDR2 YENEEA. Produced via immunoSEQ multiplex PCR; TCRdb's table is partial and in-frame only. The sample holds tens of thousands of clones, around 92% seen once. This chain joins TRBV11-3 and TRBJ2-7, with 7 bases aligning to TRBD2. Sequenced material: T cells isolated from PBMCs. This TCR derives from a human donor in good health. This chain's CDR3 is CASSLRQREITEQYF. The DNA for the CDR3 is TGTGCCAGCAGCTTACGGCAGCGGGAAATTACCGAGCAGTACTTC.